Following are 10 T cell receptor beta chains from one sample sequenced in a study of T cell changes during pregnancy in multiple sclerosis. Using immunoSEQ multiplex PCR, the repertoire was profiled, and TCRdb retains in-frame clones only, with some absent. The table shows some 100,000 clones, with around 93% occurring only once. The specimen comprised peripheral blood, sampled after pregnancy. These receptors originate from a female donor with multiple sclerosis, enrolled in a pregnancy study.

The chain joins TRBV19 to TRBJ2-7; 10 positions agree with TRBD2. This CDR3 has 14 residues. Trimming cost V 10 bases and J 0 bases; bases outside gene matches: 6. Per germline, CDR1 LNHDA and CDR2 SQIVND (reference sequence). CDR3 sequence: CATRLAGSSYEQYF. Written as DNA, the CDR3 is TGTGCCACTAGACTAGCGGGCAGCTCCTACGAGCAGTACTTC.

The V call is TRBV10-3, the J call TRBJ2-1; D not certain. The CDR3 length is 16 residues. V was trimmed by 6 bases and J by 6 bases, leaving 21 bases between them. Germline V gene lookup returns CDR1 ENHRY and CDR2 SYGVKD. DNA of the CDR3: TGTGCCATCAGCCCCGAGTATGGATTATCGGGCAATGAGCAGTTCTTC. Protein product: CAISPEYGLSGNEQFF.

The chain carries TRBV7-9 and TRBJ1-3; unclear D gene. This CDR3 contains 16 residues. Germline CDR1 SEHNR, CDR2 FQNEAQ (reference sequence). V was trimmed by 1 base and J by 2 bases, leaving 12 bases between them. CDR3 sequence: CASSLVVGVTGNTIYF. The CDR3 DNA is TGTGCCAGCAGCTTAGTGGTGGGAGTTACTGGAAACACCATATATTTT.

The CDR3 spells CASRLDRGNGYTF. CDR3 in DNA: TGTGCCAGCAGATTGGACAGGGGGAATGGCTACACCTTC. The chain uses TRBV27 and TRBJ1-2; 10 bases match TRBD1. V was clipped by 6 bases and J by 6 bases; unmatched bases: 4. Germline-derived CDR1 and CDR2 are MNHEY and SMNVEV (reference sequence). There are 13 residues in the CDR3.

The chain joins TRBV7-2 to TRBJ2-3; TRBD2 aligns across 10 bases. From germline, CDR1 is SGHTA and CDR2 FQGNSA. The CDR3 is made up of 15 amino acids. V gave up 4 bases and J gave up 3 bases; unmatched junction bases: 4. CDR3 in amino acids: CASSSSGSGTDTQYF. DNA of the CDR3: TGTGCCAGCAGCTCTAGCGGGAGTGGGACAGATACGCAGTATTTT.

This chain links TRBV15 with TRBJ1-1; TRBD1 matches 7 bases. Losses at the gene ends were 1 base for V and 2 bases for J; bases not matched to a gene: 7. The CDR3 is 16 amino acids. Looked up from germline, CDR1 is LNHNV and CDR2 is YYDKDF (reference sequence). The CDR3 loop reads CATSRGSGGRNTEAFF. CDR3 in DNA: TGTGCCACCAGCAGAGGCTCAGGGGGAAGAAACACTGAAGCTTTCTTT.

This clone was detected only once. The DNA for the CDR3 is TGTGCCAGCCTACTGGTCGGGGGCTACGAGCAGTACTTC. Protein: CASLLVGGYEQYF. The rearrangement uses TRBV2 and TRBJ2-7; TRBD2 might be the D (6 bases). The CDR3 runs to 13 residues. The ends were cut back, 8 bases at V and 3 bases at J, with 14 bases in the middle. Germline loops: CDR1 SNHLY, CDR2 FYNNEI. Together with reference TRBV2 and TRBJ2-7, the CDR3 gives the full variable domain: EPEVTQTPSHQVTQMGQEVILRCVPISNHLYFYWYRQILGQKVEFLVSFYNNEISEKSEIFDDQFSVERPDGSNFTLKIRSTKLEDSAMYFCASLLVGGYEQYFGPGTRLTVT.

The chain links TRBV11-1 to TRBJ2-5, with TRBD1 identical over 9 bases. The CDR3 covers 12 residues. CDR1 is SGHAT, CDR2 FQDESV, per germline (reference sequence). The V segment lost 6 bases and the J segment 7 bases; nucleotides outside the gene matches: 3. CDR3 in amino acids: CASSPDRGTQYF. As DNA, the CDR3 is TGTGCCAGCAGTCCGGACAGGGGGACCCAGTACTTC.

The V call is TRBV15, the J call TRBJ1-1; the match to TRBD1 covers 7 bases. The CDR3 loop spans 16 amino acids. Trimming took 1 base from V and 6 from J; bases not matched to a gene: 11. The V gene's germline CDR1 is LNHNV and CDR2 YYDKDF (reference sequence). CDR3 protein: CATSRGGDRVSAEAFF. CDR3 nucleotides: TGTGCCACCAGCAGAGGGGGAGACAGGGTAAGCGCTGAAGCTTTCTTT.

This clone was detected only once. CDR3 coding DNA: TGTGCCAGCAGCCTCAAGACTAGCCTCTCAGAGACCCAGTACTTC. Translated, it gives CASSLKTSLSETQYF. The rearrangement uses TRBV27 and TRBJ2-5, with TRBD2 matching 7 bases. The CDR3 spans 15 residues. V lost 6 bases and J lost 4; bases outside the gene matches: 11. CDR1 and CDR2 from the germline V gene are MNHEY and SMNVEV (reference sequence).